This T cell receptor (beta chain) was recorded in a study of blood T cell repertoires in COVID-19. V was trimmed by 5 bases and J by 5 bases, leaving 18 bases between them. The CDR3 has 15 amino acids. Germline lookup yields CDR1 SGHNT and CDR2 YENEEA. How the authors handled the data: Nucleated cell counts were estimated from reference gene primer amplification. Assay: immunoSEQ multiplex PCR; the TCRdb copy retains only in-frame clones and omits some. That table supplies the V and J calls and clone size; D and trimming were determined from the DNA. This table holds about 350,000 clones, approximately 84% found once.

Sequenced sample: PBMCs or T cells enriched from blood (not recorded which). The origin of this receptor is a woman aged 30 to 39 who had recovered from COVID-19. This chain uses TRBV11-3 with TRBJ2-5, with a possible D match to TRBD2 (6 bases). CDR3 nucleotides: TGTGCCAGCAGCCCAGGGACGGGAGAGAGGGAGACCCAGTACTTC. Encoded protein: CASSPGTGERETQYF.